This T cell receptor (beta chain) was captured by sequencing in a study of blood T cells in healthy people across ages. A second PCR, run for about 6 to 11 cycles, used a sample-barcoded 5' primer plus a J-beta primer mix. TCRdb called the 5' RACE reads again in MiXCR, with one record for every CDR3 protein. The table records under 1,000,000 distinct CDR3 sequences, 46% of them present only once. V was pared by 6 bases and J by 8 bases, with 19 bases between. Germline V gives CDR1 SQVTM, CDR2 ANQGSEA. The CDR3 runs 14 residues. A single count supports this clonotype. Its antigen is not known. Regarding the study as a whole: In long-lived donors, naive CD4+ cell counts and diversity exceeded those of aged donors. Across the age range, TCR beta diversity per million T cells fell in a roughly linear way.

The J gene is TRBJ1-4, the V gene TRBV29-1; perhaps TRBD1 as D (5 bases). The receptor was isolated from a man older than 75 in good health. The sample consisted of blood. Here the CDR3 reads CSVPGSGLGEKLFF. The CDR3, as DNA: TGCAGCGTACCTGGTTCGGGGCTTGGGGAAAAACTGTTTTTT.